This T cell receptor beta chain comes out of a study of control samples from healthy donors and cancer patients. Trimming cost V 3 bases and J 4 bases, with 10 bases left between them. The germline V gene has CDR1 SGDLS and CDR2 YYNGEE. The CDR3 length is 13 residues. The assay was immunoSEQ multiplex PCR, and TCRdb's table has in-frame clones only and misses some. The repertoire has about 100,000 clones, 87% of them found once; the top ten carry 18%. V is TRBV9 and J is TRBJ1-2; D remains unclear. The sample was blood. The origin of this receptor is a woman between 45 and 60 years old in good health. The CDR3 loop reads CASSAPTVYGYTF. DNA of the CDR3: TGTGCCAGCAGCGCACCGACCGTCTATGGCTACACCTTC.